This TCR beta chain stems from a study of blood T cell dynamics during melanoma immunotherapy. Overall study: Metastatic melanoma patients received first-line pembrolizumab or nivolumab plus ipilimumab.

Noted time point: week 3, after first cycle of checkpoint inhibitor. Samples come from before therapy and from week 3 after the first blockade cycle. Whole-study findings and limits: Disease-control patients' PBMC repertoires became either more clonal or more diverse at W3.

Assay used: immunoSEQ multiplex PCR; TCRdb lists only in-frame clones, some missing. The table includes under 15,000 clones, 88% detected once. The CDR3 has 14 amino acids. Trimming took off 5 bases at V and 1 base at J, with 11 bases between the two ends. Germline CDR1 and CDR2: MDHEN and SYDVKM. Regarding this clone: Its antigen is currently unknown.

The chain has TRBV28 and TRBJ1-1; D unclear. This sequence was found in a human donor with melanoma. The specimen was blood, collected from a patient treated with checkpoint blockade. CDR3 protein: CASSPLDGNTEAFF. In nucleotides, the CDR3 is TGTGCCAGCAGTCCCCTAGACGGGAACACTGAAGCTTTCTTT. Combining the CDR3 with reference TRBV28 and TRBJ1-1 gives the whole variable domain DVKVTQSSRYLVKRTGEKVFLECVQDMDHENMFWYRQDPGLGLRLIYFSYDVKMKEKGDIPEGYSVSREKKERFSLILESASTNQTSMYLCASSPLDGNTEAFFGQGTRLTVV.